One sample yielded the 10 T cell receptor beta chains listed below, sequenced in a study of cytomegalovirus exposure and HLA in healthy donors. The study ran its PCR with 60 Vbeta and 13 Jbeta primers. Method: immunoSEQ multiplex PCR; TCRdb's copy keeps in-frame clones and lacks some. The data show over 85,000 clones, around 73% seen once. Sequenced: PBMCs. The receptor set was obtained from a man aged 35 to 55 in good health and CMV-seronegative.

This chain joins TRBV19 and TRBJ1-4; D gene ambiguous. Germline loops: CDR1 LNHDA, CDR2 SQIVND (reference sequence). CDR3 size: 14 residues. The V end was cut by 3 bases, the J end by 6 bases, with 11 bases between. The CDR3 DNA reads TGTGCCAGTAGTATGGCGGGGTCCCATGAAAAACTGTTTTTT. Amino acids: CASSMAGSHEKLFF.

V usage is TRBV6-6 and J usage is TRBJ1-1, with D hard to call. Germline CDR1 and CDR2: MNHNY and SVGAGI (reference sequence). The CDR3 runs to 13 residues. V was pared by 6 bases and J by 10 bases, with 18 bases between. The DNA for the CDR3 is TGTGCCAGCAGCCTTTTAGAGAGGGCGGCAGCTTTCTTT. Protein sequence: CASSLLERAAAFF.

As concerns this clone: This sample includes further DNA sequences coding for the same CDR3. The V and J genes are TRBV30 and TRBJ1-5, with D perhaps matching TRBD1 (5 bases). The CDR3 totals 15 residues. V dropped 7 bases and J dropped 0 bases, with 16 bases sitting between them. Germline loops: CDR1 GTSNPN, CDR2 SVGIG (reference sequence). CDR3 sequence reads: CASWAGPYSNQPQHF. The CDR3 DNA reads TGTGCCTCCTGGGCGGGGCCTTATAGCAATCAGCCCCAGCATTTT.

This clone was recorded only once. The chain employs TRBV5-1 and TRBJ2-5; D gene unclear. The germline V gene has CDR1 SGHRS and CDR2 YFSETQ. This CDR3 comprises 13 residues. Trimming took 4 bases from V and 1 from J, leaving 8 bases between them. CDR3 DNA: TGCGCCAGCAGCCGAGGTCTCCAAGAGACCCAGTACTTC. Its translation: CASSRGLQETQYF.

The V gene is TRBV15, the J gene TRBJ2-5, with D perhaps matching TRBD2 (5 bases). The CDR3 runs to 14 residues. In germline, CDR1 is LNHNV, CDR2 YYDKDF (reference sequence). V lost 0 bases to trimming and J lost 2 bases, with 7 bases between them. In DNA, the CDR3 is TGTGCCACCAGCAGAGACAGGACTCAAGAGACCCAGTACTTC. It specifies CATSRDRTQETQYF.

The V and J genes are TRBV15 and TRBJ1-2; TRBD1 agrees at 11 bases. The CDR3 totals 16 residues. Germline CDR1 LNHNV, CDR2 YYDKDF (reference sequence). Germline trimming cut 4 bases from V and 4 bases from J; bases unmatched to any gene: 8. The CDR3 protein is CATSTRTGGMGYGYTF. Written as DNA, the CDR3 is TGTGCCACCAGCACCCGGACAGGGGGCATGGGCTATGGCTACACCTTC.

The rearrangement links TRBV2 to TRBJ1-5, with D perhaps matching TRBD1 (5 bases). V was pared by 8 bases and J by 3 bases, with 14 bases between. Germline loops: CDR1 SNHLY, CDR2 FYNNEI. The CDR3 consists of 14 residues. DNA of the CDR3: TGTGCCAGCTCTAGACAGACAAACAATCAGCCCCAGCATTTT. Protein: CASSRQTNNQPQHF.

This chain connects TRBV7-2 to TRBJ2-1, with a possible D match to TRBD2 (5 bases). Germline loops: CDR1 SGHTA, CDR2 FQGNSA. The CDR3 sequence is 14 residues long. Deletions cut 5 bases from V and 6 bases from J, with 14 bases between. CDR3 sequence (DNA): TGTGCCAGCAGCCGCATCCGGGGATTCAATGAGCAGTTCTTC. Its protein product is CASSRIRGFNEQFF.

The CDR3 loop reads CASSFGRAYGYTF. The CDR3 bases are TGTGCCAGCAGTTTTGGCAGGGCTTATGGCTACACCTTC. V is TRBV28 and J is TRBJ1-2; a weak D match, TRBD1 (5 bases). Germline CDR1 MDHEN, CDR2 SYDVKM. The CDR3 is 13 amino acids. V dropped 3 bases and J dropped 5 bases, with 10 bases sitting between them.

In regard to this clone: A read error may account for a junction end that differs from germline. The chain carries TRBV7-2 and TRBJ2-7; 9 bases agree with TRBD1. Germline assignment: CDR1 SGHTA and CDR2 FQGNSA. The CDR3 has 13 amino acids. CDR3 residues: CASSPRQGGFWNF. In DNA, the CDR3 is TGTGCCAGCAGCCCCCGACAGGGGGGATTTTGGAACTTC.